Listed here are 27 T cell receptor beta chains from one sample, sequenced in a study of cytomegalovirus exposure and HLA in healthy donors (dated by TCRdb to about 2017). Libraries were built with the immunoSEQ multiplex PCR assay. A mixture of 60 forward primers for TCR Vbeta segments and 13 reverse primers for TCR Jbeta segments was used in the multiplex PCR. TCRdb took over this immuneACCESS table, retaining in-frame rearrangements with V and J assigned. Such tables are incomplete; in checked studies, under half of the missing clones stem from an unresolved V gene, and the remainder is unexplained. The sample data list approximately 140,000 clones, and 65% to 90% of these were observed just once. The ten most abundant clones make up 0.55% to 0.75% of the sample. The source material was PBMCs. Source of these receptors: a young man in good health and CMV-seronegative.

The chain recombines TRBV28 with TRBJ2-7, with 7 bases aligning to TRBD2. V lost 6 bases and J lost 7; bases outside the gene matches: 6. The CDR3 runs 12 residues. Germline V CDR1 and CDR2: MDHEN, SYDVKM. CDR3 in DNA: TGTGCCAGCAGGGGGAGGGTGTTGGAGCAGTACTTC. Its protein product is CASRGRVLEQYF.

The chain couples TRBV11-1 to TRBJ1-1, with 7 bases aligning to TRBD1. There are 14 residues in the CDR3. Germline CDR1 SGHAT, CDR2 FQDESV (reference sequence). The V segment lost 4 bases and the J segment 4 bases; nucleotides outside the gene matches: 6. The CDR3 DNA sequence: TGTGCCAGCAGCTCGACAGGGAGAGGCACTGAAGCTTTCTTT. Translation gives CASSSTGRGTEAFF. Variable domain in full (rest from reference TRBV11-1 and TRBJ1-1): EAEVAQSPRYKITEKSQAVAFWCDPISGHATLYWYRQILGQGPELLVQFQDESVVDDSQLPKDRFSAERLKGVDSTLKIQPAELGDSAMYLCASSSTGRGTEAFFGQGTRLTVV.

This clone was counted only a few times. The chain employs TRBV7-8 and TRBJ1-4, with a weak D call TRBD1 (5 bases). The CDR3 totals 15 residues. Trimming removed 6 bases at V and 5 bases at J, with 16 bases between. Germline V lookup: CDR1 SGHVS, CDR2 FQNEAQ. CDR3 nucleotide sequence: TGTGCCAGCAGTCCGAGACAGTCACCCAATGAAAAACTGTTTTTT. This codes for CASSPRQSPNEKLFF.

The CDR3 reads CASSIWGRGEKLFF. CDR3 nucleotide sequence: TGTGCCAGTAGTATCTGGGGCAGGGGTGAAAAACTGTTTTTT. The chain carries TRBV19 and TRBJ1-4; perhaps TRBD1 as D (6 bases). The V and J ends lost 3 bases and 7 bases respectively, with 12 bases between them. The CDR3 is 14 amino acids. Germline values: CDR1 LNHDA, CDR2 SQIVND (reference sequence).

V and J are TRBV25-1 and TRBJ1-2; TRBD1 is a possible D gene (6 bases). This CDR3 is built from 13 residues. Trimming cost V 2 bases and J 2 bases, with 6 bases left between them. Germline lookup yields CDR1 MGHDK and CDR2 SYGVNS. The CDR3 protein is CASSEQGNYGYTF. CDR3 bases: TGTGCCAGCAGTGAACAGGGGAACTATGGCTACACCTTC.

The chain uses TRBV19 and TRBJ1-4; TRBD1 agrees at 7 bases. Trimming removed 9 bases from V and 6 bases from J; junction bases left unmatched: 10. CDR1 is LNHDA and CDR2 is SQIVND in the germline V gene (reference sequence). CDR3 length equals 14 residues. CDR3 bases: TGTGCCAGCCGCAGTTGGCAGGGGGATGAAAAACTGTTTTTT. Its translation: CASRSWQGDEKLFF.

This clone was detected once. The chain couples TRBV4-3 to TRBJ1-5; D is unresolved. The V gene's germline CDR1 is LGHNA and CDR2 YSLEER. The CDR3 is 15 amino acids. V was clipped by 6 bases and J by 0 bases, with 12 bases between them. The CDR3 region has the DNA TGCGCCAGCAGTGAGGGCTGGGGTAGCAATCAGCCCCAGCATTTT. Translating it yields CASSEGWGSNQPQHF.

The CDR3, as DNA: TGCGCCAGCAATTGGCAAAAAGAAAGAGCAGGGGACACCGGGGAGCTGTTTTTT. This sequence encodes CASNWQKERAGDTGELFF. J is TRBJ2-2 and V is TRBV10-2, with a possible D match to TRBD1 (6 bases). Germline lookup yields CDR1 WSHSY and CDR2 SAAADI. The CDR3 contains 18 residues. Deletions cut 7 bases from V and 3 bases from J, with 24 bases between.

The CDR3 sequence is CASSLGQGFLSHGYTF. As DNA, the CDR3 is TGTGCCAGCAGCTTGGGACAGGGGTTTTTGTCTCATGGCTACACCTTC. The genes are TRBV5-6 and TRBJ1-2, with 8 bases aligning to TRBD1. The CDR3 consists of 16 residues. Germline loops: CDR1 SGHDT, CDR2 YYEEEE. The V and J ends lost 0 bases and 6 bases, in that order; junction bases with no gene match: 10.

This clone was detected a few times. The chain combines TRBV5-6 with TRBJ1-5; TRBD1 agrees at 9 bases. CDR1 is SGHDT, CDR2 YYEEEE, per germline. The CDR3 is made up of 17 amino acids. V lost 4 bases and J lost 3; bases outside the gene matches: 11. The CDR3 here is CASSPGGQGTTNQPQHF. In DNA form, the CDR3 reads TGTGCCAGCAGCCCCGGGGGACAGGGAACAACCAATCAGCCCCAGCATTTT.

The chain links TRBV7-9 to TRBJ1-2; TRBD1 matches 11 bases. V trimming: 5 bases; J trimming: 4 bases; junction bases outside the gene matches: 6. This CDR3 comprises 15 residues. Germline CDR1 is SEHNR and CDR2 is FQNEAQ (reference sequence). The CDR3 DNA sequence: TGTGCCAGCAGCCCACCCGGGACAGGGGGCTATGGCTACACCTTC. Its translation: CASSPPGTGGYGYTF.

This rearrangement joins TRBV7-2 to TRBJ1-6; D is unclear. This CDR3 contains 15 residues. Germline assignment: CDR1 SGHTA and CDR2 FQGNSA. V shed 0 bases and J shed 8 bases, with 11 bases lying between them. DNA of the CDR3: TGTGCCAGCAGCTTAGCGGAGGGTTCGTATTCACCCCTCCACTTT. This translates into CASSLAEGSYSPLHF. The whole variable domain, remainder taken from reference TRBV7-2 and TRBJ1-6, is GAGVSQSPSNKVTEKGKDVELRCDPISGHTALYWYRQSLGQGLEFLIYFQGNSAPDKSGLPSDRFSAERTGGSVSTLTIQRTQQEDSAVYLCASSLAEGSYSPLHFGNGTRLTVT.

V is TRBV6-5 and J is TRBJ1-5, with D unclear. The CDR3 covers 13 residues. The V and J ends lost 8 bases and 2 bases respectively, with 10 bases between them. The V gene's germline CDR1 is MNHEY and CDR2 SVGAGI. The CDR3 sequence: CASGIMGNQPQHF. CDR3 in DNA: TGTGCCAGCGGCATTATGGGCAATCAGCCCCAGCATTTT.

This chain joins TRBV7-3 and TRBJ2-7; D unresolved. From germline, CDR1 is SGHTA and CDR2 FQGTGA. This CDR3 is 14 amino acids long. V was clipped by 11 bases and J by 9 bases, with 26 bases between them. In DNA form, the CDR3 reads TGTGCCGGGTCCGAGTGGGCACAGTCTACGGTGCAGTACTTC. This encodes CAGSEWAQSTVQYF.

The J gene is TRBJ1-1, the V gene TRBV5-4, with 7 positions matching TRBD1. Germline V CDR1 and CDR2: SGHNT, YYREEE (reference sequence). This CDR3 region has 15 residues. V shed 0 bases, J shed 1 base, and the junction held 3 bases outside the gene matches. In nucleotides, the CDR3 is TGTGCCAGCAGCTTGGGGACAGGAGGGAACACTGAAGCTTTCTTT. Translated: CASSLGTGGNTEAFF.

The chain uses TRBV12-5 and TRBJ1-1, with D perhaps matching TRBD1 (6 bases). CDR1 is LGHNT and CDR2 is FRNRAP in the germline V gene. V dropped 1 base and J dropped 8 bases, with 8 bases sitting between them. CDR3 size: 12 residues. The DNA of the CDR3 is TGTGCTAGTGGTTTGGGAGGGGGAGAAGCTTTCTTT. Translated, it gives CASGLGGGEAFF.

Comments on this clone: An end of the junction does not agree with germline; a read error may underlie this. V usage is TRBV11-2 and J usage is TRBJ1-1, with a weak D call TRBD1 (6 bases). The length of the CDR3 is 13 residues. Per the germline V gene, CDR1 is SGHAT and CDR2 is FQNNGV. The CDR3 nucleotides are TGTGCCAGCAGCTTAGATCAGGGGTCATGGCCCTACTTT. Amino acids: CASSLDQGSWPYF.

CDR3 loop: CASSFRTSKQGASSPLHF. The CDR3 region has the DNA TGCGCCAGCAGCTTTCGAACTTCAAAACAGGGGGCGAGTTCACCCCTCCACTTT. The rearrangement uses TRBV5-1 and TRBJ1-6; TRBD1 matches 9 bases. Trimming at V came to 2 bases and at J to 9 bases, leaving 15 bases not matched to a gene. This CDR3 is 18 amino acids long. Germline CDR1 reads SGHRS; CDR2 reads YFSETQ.

The rearrangement uses TRBV13 and TRBJ2-7; no clear D. The ends were cut back, 1 base at V and 5 bases at J, with 6 bases in the middle. Per germline, CDR1 PRHDT and CDR2 FYEKMQ (reference sequence). This CDR3 comprises 12 residues. CDR3 sequence reads: CASSLETDEQYF. As DNA, the CDR3 is TGTGCCAGCAGCTTAGAAACAGACGAGCAGTACTTC.

The rearrangement joins TRBV6-6 to TRBJ1-1; TRBD1 might be the D (6 bases). The CDR3 loop spans 15 amino acids. With 2 bases removed from V and 9 bases from J, the gap between germline ends came to 19 bases. Per the germline V gene, CDR1 is MNHNY and CDR2 is SVGAGI (reference sequence). This CDR3 reads CASSYIEGGFTQAFF. CDR3 sequence (DNA): TGTGCCAGCAGTTACATCGAGGGGGGGTTCACCCAAGCTTTCTTT.

CDR3 coding DNA: TGTGCCAGCAGGCAGGTCCTCGGAAACACTGAAGCTTTCTTT. Translation: CASRQVLGNTEAFF. The chain uses TRBV6-5 and TRBJ1-1; D ambiguous. Germline V gene lookup returns CDR1 MNHEY and CDR2 SVGAGI. The CDR3 has 14 residues. V shed 6 bases and J shed 2 bases, with 13 bases lying between them.

This clone appeared once. The genes are TRBV11-2 and TRBJ1-5; the match to TRBD1 covers 7 bases. Germline V CDR1 and CDR2: SGHAT, FQNNGV. There are 15 residues in the CDR3. Unmatched junction bases numbered 7, after V lost 5 bases and J lost 3 bases. CDR3 sequence (DNA): TGTGCCAGCAGCCCCGGGGGACAGCTCAATCAGCCCCAGCATTTT. Its translation is CASSPGGQLNQPQHF.

V usage is TRBV6-6 and J usage is TRBJ2-7; D is uncertain. Germline values: CDR1 MNHNY, CDR2 SVGAGI (reference sequence). Deletions cut 4 bases from V and 2 bases from J, with 9 bases between. There are 13 residues in the CDR3. CDR3 DNA: TGTGCCAGCAGTTCGGCGGAAACCTACGAGCAGTACTTC. It encodes CASSSAETYEQYF.

The rearrangement links TRBV5-4 to TRBJ1-4; 10 positions match TRBD1. Looked up from germline, CDR1 is SGHNT and CDR2 is YYREEE (reference sequence). The length of the CDR3 is 15 residues. The ends lost 3 bases at V and 8 bases at J; junction bases unmatched: 7. The CDR3 loop reads CASSSAGTGAEKLFF. The DNA for the CDR3 is TGTGCCAGCAGCTCTGCCGGGACAGGGGCGGAAAAACTGTTTTTT.

This chain joins TRBV30 and TRBJ1-5; no reliable D call. The CDR3 contains 13 residues. Germline V lookup: CDR1 GTSNPN, CDR2 SVGIG (reference sequence). Deletions cut 0 bases from V and 7 bases from J, with 10 bases between. The chain's CDR3 is CAWSVTELQPQHF. DNA of the CDR3: TGTGCCTGGAGTGTAACGGAGTTGCAGCCCCAGCATTTT.

The genes are TRBV30 and TRBJ2-2, with TRBD2 as a possible D gene (7 bases). The CDR3 consists of 15 residues. Germline V lookup: CDR1 GTSNPN, CDR2 SVGIG (reference sequence). Trimming left V 4 bases short and J 4 bases short, with 16 bases between. DNA for the CDR3: TGTGCCTGGACAGGTACGGGGGGCTTCACCGGGGAGCTGTTTTTT. Its translation is CAWTGTGGFTGELFF. The full variable domain, with the rest looked up from reference TRBV30 and TRBJ2-2, is SQTIHQWPATLVQPVGSPLSLECTVEGTSNPNLYWYRQAAGRGLQLLFYSVGIGQISSEVPQNLSASRPQDRQFILSSKKLLLSDSGFYLCAWTGTGGFTGELFFGEGSRLTVL.

The genes are TRBV28 and TRBJ1-5; D not resolved. Germline lookup yields CDR1 MDHEN and CDR2 SYDVKM. V dropped 6 bases and J dropped 1 base, with 7 bases sitting between them. The CDR3 has 13 amino acids. CDR3 sequence: CASRQLSNQPQHF. The DNA for the CDR3 is TGTGCCAGCAGACAGCTAAGCAATCAGCCCCAGCATTTT.